The present TCR beta chain was sequenced within a study of blood T cell repertoires in COVID-19. This CDR3 has 13 amino acids. The germline V gene encodes CDR1 MGHDK and CDR2 SYGVNS. With 6 bases removed from V and 4 bases from J, the gap between germline ends came to 12 bases. Repertoires were generated with immunoSEQ multiplex PCR, while TCRdb's copy carries only in-frame clones and drops some. The sample includes some 89,000 clones, 85% to 90% of them seen just once. Material: peripheral blood. The receptor comes from a human donor in a cohort sampled during active COVID-19. V gene TRBV25-1 combines with J gene TRBJ2-5; no clear D gene. DNA for the CDR3: TGTGCCAGCAGAGCTGAGGTGAGAGAGACCCAGTACTTC. It yields the protein CASRAEVRETQYF. Supplemented by reference TRBV25-1 and TRBJ2-5, the full variable domain reads EADIYQTPRYLVIGTGKKITLECSQTMGHDKMYWYQQDPGMELHLIHYSYGVNSTEKGDLSSESTVSRIRTEHFPLTLESARPSHTSQYLCASRAEVRETQYFGPGTRLLVL.